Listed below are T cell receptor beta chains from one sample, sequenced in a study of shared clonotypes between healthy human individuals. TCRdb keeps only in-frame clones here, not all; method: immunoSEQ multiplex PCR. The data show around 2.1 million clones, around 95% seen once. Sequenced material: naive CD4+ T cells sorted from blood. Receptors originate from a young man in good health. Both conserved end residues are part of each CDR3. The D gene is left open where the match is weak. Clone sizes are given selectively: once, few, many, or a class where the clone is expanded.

CAISDQITDTQYF	TGTGCCATCAGTGACCAGATCACAGATACGCAGTATTTT	TRBJ2-3	-	-	TRBV10-3
CAISEVPRTSGRVTDTQYF	TGTGCCATCAGTGAGGTTCCCCGGACTAGCGGGAGGGTCACAGATACGCAGTATTTT	TRBJ2-3	-	TRBD2	TRBV10-3
CASSLGTSGIGEQFF	TGTGCCAGCAGCTTAGGGACTAGCGGGATTGGTGAGCAGTTCTTC	TRBJ2-1	-	TRBD2	TRBV5-5
CASRAQGFPYNEQFF	TGTGCCAGTAGAGCCCAGGGATTCCCTTACAATGAGCAGTTCTTC	TRBJ2-1	-	-	TRBV19
CASSVPRGYQETQYF	TGTGCCAGCAGTGTTCCCCGGGGGTACCAAGAGACCCAGTACTTC	TRBJ2-5	-	-	TRBV6-1
CASRPRGGYGVLTF	TGTGCCAGCAGGCCCCGGGGGGGCTACGGCGTCCTGACTTTC	TRBJ2-6	-	TRBD2	TRBV2
CAISGTSGSRNEQFF	TGTGCCATCAGTGGGACTAGCGGGAGTCGGAATGAGCAGTTCTTC	TRBJ2-1	-	TRBD2	TRBV10-3
CASSFDRGSMHEQFF	TGTGCCAGCAGCTTCGACAGGGGGTCAATGCATGAGCAGTTCTTC	TRBJ2-1	-	TRBD1	TRBV7-3
CATSRFFTGTGANYGYTF	TGTGCCACCAGCAGATTCTTTACCGGGACAGGGGCTAACTATGGCTACACCTTC	TRBJ1-2	-	TRBD1	TRBV15
CASSQGVRGEQYF	TGTGCCAGCAGTCAAGGCGTGCGGGGCGAGCAGTACTTC	TRBJ2-7	-	-	TRBV6-5
CASSLNSELNGYTF	TGCGCCAGCAGCTTGAATTCAGAACTCAATGGCTACACCTTC	TRBJ1-2	-	-	TRBV5-1
CASRLAGGLGNEQFF	TGCGCCAGCAGGCTAGCGGGGGGTCTCGGGAATGAGCAGTTCTTC	TRBJ2-1	once	TRBD2	TRBV10-2
CASSESIQGVQVAKNIQYF	TGCGCCAGCAGTGAGTCGATTCAGGGGGTTCAAGTGGCCAAAAACATTCAGTACTTC	TRBJ2-4	-	TRBD1	TRBV10-2
CASSVATVLATPYEQYF	TGTGCCAGCAGCGTAGCTACGGTCCTCGCGACCCCCTACGAGCAGTACTTC	TRBJ2-7	-	-	TRBV9
CASSLDPSGMSTQYF	TGCGCCAGCAGCTTGGACCCTAGCGGGATGAGTACGCAGTACTTC	TRBJ2-7	-	TRBD2	TRBV5-1
CASSQIAEPSTDTQYF	TGTGCCAGCTCACAAATAGCGGAACCGAGCACAGATACGCAGTATTTT	TRBJ2-3	-	-	TRBV18
CASSRSIGANTGELFF	TGTGCCAGCTCACGCTCAATTGGAGCGAACACCGGGGAGCTGTTTTTT	TRBJ2-2	-	-	TRBV18
CAISGGQTTEAFF	TGTGCCATCAGTGGGGGACAGACCACTGAAGCTTTCTTT	TRBJ1-1	-	TRBD1	TRBV10-3
CASSYSGGGLDTQYF	TGTGCCAGCAGCTATTCAGGTGGAGGATTGGATACGCAGTATTTT	TRBJ2-3	once	-	TRBV11-3
CASSTPMGDTQYF	TGCGCCAGCAGTACCCCGATGGGGGATACGCAGTATTTT	TRBJ2-3	-	-	TRBV5-1
CAWTKGTGDNQPQHF	TGTGCCTGGACCAAAGGGACAGGGGATAATCAGCCCCAGCATTTT	TRBJ1-5	-	TRBD1	TRBV30
CAWGMNGYTF	TGTGCCTGGGGCATGAATGGCTACACCTTC	TRBJ1-2	once	-	TRBV30
CASGDRGPYNSPLHF	TGTGCCAGCGGCGACAGGGGGCCCTATAATTCACCCCTCCACTTT	TRBJ1-6	-	TRBD1	TRBV6-5
CASSQGFLNTEAFF	TGTGCCAGCAGCCAAGGTTTTCTGAACACTGAAGCTTTCTTT	TRBJ1-1	-	-	TRBV2
CASSFGEGEQYF	-	TRBJ2-7	-	-	TRBV5-1
CASSLTDPATNEKLFF	TGTGCCAGCAGCTTGACGGACCCAGCAACTAATGAAAAACTGTTTTTT	TRBJ1-4	-	-	TRBV5-5
CASSVDRPDTLGYTF	TGTGCCAGCAGCGTAGACAGACCTGACACCCTCGGCTACACCTTC	TRBJ1-2	-	-	TRBV9
CSATGQGGANEKLFF	TGCAGCGCCACGGGACAGGGGGGAGCTAATGAAAAACTGTTTTTT	TRBJ1-4	-	TRBD1	TRBV29-1
CASSGPGQGDRSLHF	TGTGCCAGCAGCGGGCCGGGACAGGGAGATCGGTCCCTCCACTTT	TRBJ1-6	-	TRBD1	TRBV6-1
CASSNLAGVYNEQFF	TGCGCCAGCAGCAATCTAGCGGGGGTATACAATGAGCAGTTCTTC	TRBJ2-1	-	TRBD2	TRBV5-1
CASSLVLAGPSDTQYF	TGCGCCAGCAGCTTGGTTCTAGCGGGACCATCAGATACGCAGTATTTT	TRBJ2-3	-	TRBD2	TRBV5-1
CASRPTGTYEQYF	TGCGCCAGCAGACCGACAGGGACCTACGAGCAGTACTTC	TRBJ2-7	-	TRBD1	TRBV10-2
CAWTDFYEQYF	TGTGCCTGGACAGATTTTTACGAGCAGTACTTC	TRBJ2-7	-	-	TRBV30
CASSQDSIGRSGNTIYF	TGCGCCAGCAGCCAAGATAGTATAGGGCGCTCTGGAAACACCATATATTTT	TRBJ1-3	-	-	TRBV4-3
CASSPQTRTGESTIYF	TGCGCCAGCAGCCCACAAACTAGGACAGGGGAAAGCACCATATATTTT	TRBJ1-3	-	TRBD1	TRBV4-1
CAISEIREGSGYTF	TGTGCCATCAGTGAGATCCGGGAAGGGTCTGGCTACACCTTC	TRBJ1-2	-	-	TRBV10-3
CASSSISGRTNIQYF	TGCGCCAGCAGCTCCATTAGCGGGAGGACAAACATTCAGTACTTC	TRBJ2-4	-	TRBD2	TRBV5-1
CASSSGGSGRDEQYF	TGTGCCAGCAGCAGCGGGGGTAGCGGGAGAGACGAGCAGTACTTC	TRBJ2-7	-	TRBD2	TRBV5-4
CASSLYNRGHQPQHF	TGTGCCAGCAGTTTATACAACAGGGGGCATCAGCCCCAGCATTTT	TRBJ1-5	-	TRBD1	TRBV28
CASSLAQGVISYEQYF	TGCGCCAGCAGCTTGGCGCAGGGGGTGATCTCCTACGAGCAGTACTTC	TRBJ2-7	-	TRBD1	TRBV5-1
CASSVNPAYEQYF	TGTGCCAGCAGCGTAAACCCCGCTTACGAGCAGTACTTC	TRBJ2-7	-	-	TRBV9
CASNEQGYYEQYF	TGTGCCAGCAACGAGCAGGGTTACTACGAGCAGTACTTC	TRBJ2-7	-	-	TRBV2
CASSLGTVATNEKLFF	TGTGCCAGCAGCTTAGGGACAGTTGCAACTAATGAAAAACTGTTTTTT	TRBJ1-4	-	-	TRBV7-9
CASGFSGANNEQFF	TGTGCTAGTGGTTTCTCCGGCGCAAACAATGAGCAGTTCTTC	TRBJ2-1	once	-	TRBV12-5
CASSPRTGEDTEAFF	TGCGCCAGCAGCCCGAGGACAGGGGAGGACACTGAAGCTTTCTTT	TRBJ1-1	-	TRBD1	TRBV5-1
CAISPSTGSSSYNEQFF	TGTGCCATCAGCCCTAGCACCGGGTCTAGCTCCTACAATGAGCAGTTCTTC	TRBJ2-1	-	-	TRBV10-3
CASRDHSNQPQHF	TGTGCCAGTAGGGACCATAGCAATCAGCCCCAGCATTTT	TRBJ1-5	-	-	TRBV19
CASSLQSSGNTIYF	TGTGCCAGCAGTCTACAGAGCTCTGGAAACACCATATATTTT	TRBJ1-3	-	-	TRBV6-5
CAWRHRDRGNQPQHF	TGTGCCTGGAGACACCGGGACAGGGGGAATCAGCCCCAGCATTTT	TRBJ1-5	once	TRBD1	TRBV30
CASSYEYPDRGYEQYF	TGTGCCAGCAGTTACGAATATCCGGACAGGGGTTACGAGCAGTACTTC	TRBJ2-7	-	TRBD1	TRBV6-5
CASRPPFTTNYGYTF	TGTGCCAGCAGACCTCCGTTTACCACTAACTATGGCTACACCTTC	TRBJ1-2	-	-	TRBV11-2
CASSLSYGTGAYNEQFF	TGCGCCAGCAGCTTGAGTTACGGGACAGGGGCCTACAATGAGCAGTTCTTC	TRBJ2-1	-	TRBD1	TRBV5-1
CASDRGGGNEQFF	TGTGCCAGCGACAGAGGAGGAGGGAATGAGCAGTTCTTC	TRBJ2-1	-	-	TRBV6-1
CASSLGPSAGGPDTQYF	TGTGCCAGCAGCTTGGGGCCTTCGGCGGGAGGACCAGATACGCAGTATTTT	TRBJ2-3	-	TRBD2	TRBV5-4
CASSLYDEAFF	TGTGCCAGCAGCTTGTACGATGAAGCTTTCTTT	TRBJ1-1	-	-	TRBV5-6
CASSPPGSGSSMDTQYF	TGTGCCAGCTCACCACCTGGGAGCGGGAGTTCGATGGATACGCAGTATTTT	TRBJ2-3	-	TRBD2	TRBV18
CASSLPKAGGLPGYGYTF	TGTGCCAGCAGCTTACCCAAAGCAGGGGGCTTACCGGGCTATGGCTACACCTTC	TRBJ1-2	once	TRBD1	TRBV7-2
CASRAVSYEQYF	TGTGCCAGCAGGGCCGTCAGCTACGAGCAGTACTTC	TRBJ2-7	-	-	TRBV6-1
CSVVPRTTNEKLFF	TGCAGCGTTGTCCCCCGTACAACTAATGAAAAACTGTTTTTT	TRBJ1-4	-	-	TRBV29-1
CASRPGTVNYNEQFF	TGCGCCAGCAGACCCGGGACGGTGAATTACAATGAGCAGTTCTTC	TRBJ2-1	-	-	TRBV5-1